This T cell receptor beta chain comes out of a study of blood T cells in healthy people across ages. Study-wide background: Using template switching, researchers captured about one barcoded beta molecule for each two T cells.

This clonotype was counted a single time. Antigen unknown. With a J-beta primer mix and a sample-barcoded 5' primer, a second PCR ran roughly 6 to 11 cycles. Unique molecular identifiers of 12 random nucleotides labeled each cDNA. One entry per CDR3 protein results from TCRdb running MiXCR on the 5' RACE reads. The table records 450,000 to 700,000 distinct CDR3 sequences, roughly 28% of them present only once. Study outcomes and limitations: Since the PBMCs were unsorted, naive and antigen-experienced cells could not be conclusively compared.

The V gene's germline CDR1 is SGHDT and CDR2 YYEEEE. The ends were cut back, 3 bases at V and 9 bases at J, with 21 bases in the middle. The CDR3 extends over 15 amino acids. The chain uses TRBV5-6 and TRBJ2-5; weak D call: TRBD2 (6 bases). The specimen sequenced was blood. The receptor was isolated from a woman in her 70s in good health. The CDR3 nucleotides are TGTGCCAGCAGCTCCGTAGCGGCGAGCCTCGCGGCCCAGTACTTC. Translation gives CASSSVAASLAAQYF.